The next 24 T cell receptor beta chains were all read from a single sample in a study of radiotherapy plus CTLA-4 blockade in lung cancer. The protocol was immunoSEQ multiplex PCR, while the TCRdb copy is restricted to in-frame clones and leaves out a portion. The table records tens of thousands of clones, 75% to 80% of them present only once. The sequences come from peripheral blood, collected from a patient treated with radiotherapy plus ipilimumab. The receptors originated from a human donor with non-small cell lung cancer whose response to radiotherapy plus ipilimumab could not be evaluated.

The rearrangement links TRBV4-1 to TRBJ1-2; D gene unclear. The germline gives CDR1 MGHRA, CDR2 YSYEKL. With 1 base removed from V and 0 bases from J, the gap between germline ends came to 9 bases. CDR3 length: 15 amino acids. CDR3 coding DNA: TGCGCCAGCAGCCAAGGGGTCGGGACTAACTATGGCTACACCTTC. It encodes CASSQGVGTNYGYTF.

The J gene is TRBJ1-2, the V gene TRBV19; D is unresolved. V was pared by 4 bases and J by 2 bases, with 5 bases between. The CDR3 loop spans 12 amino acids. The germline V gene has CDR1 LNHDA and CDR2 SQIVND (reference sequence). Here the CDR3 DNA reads TGTGCCAGTAGTAGCTACAACTATGGCTACACCTTC. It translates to CASSSYNYGYTF.

The CDR3 nucleotides are TGTGCCAGCAGTGAAACAGCTGGTGAAAAACTGTTTTTT. Encoded protein: CASSETAGEKLFF. The rearrangement uses TRBV25-1 and TRBJ1-4; D not resolved. Germline V gene data show CDR1 as MGHDK and CDR2 as SYGVNS. Trimming left V 2 bases short and J 7 bases short, with 8 bases between. CDR3 length: 13 amino acids. Complete variable domain (other parts from reference TRBV25-1 and TRBJ1-4): EADIYQTPRYLVIGTGKKITLECSQTMGHDKMYWYQQDPGMELHLIHYSYGVNSTEKGDLSSESTVSRIRTEHFPLTLESARPSHTSQYLCASSETAGEKLFFGSGTQLSVL.

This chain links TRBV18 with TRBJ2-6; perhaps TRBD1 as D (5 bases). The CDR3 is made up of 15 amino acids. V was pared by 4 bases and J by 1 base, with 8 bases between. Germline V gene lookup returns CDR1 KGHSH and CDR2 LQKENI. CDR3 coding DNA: TGTGCCAGCTCACTACGGACATCTGGGGCCAACGTCCTGACTTTC. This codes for CASSLRTSGANVLTF. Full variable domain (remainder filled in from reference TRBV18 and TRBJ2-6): NAGVMQNPRHLVRRRGQEARLRCSPMKGHSHVYWYRQLPEEGLKFMVYLQKENIIDESGMPKERFSAEFPKEGPSILRIQQVVRGDSAAYFCASSLRTSGANVLTFGAGSRLTVL.

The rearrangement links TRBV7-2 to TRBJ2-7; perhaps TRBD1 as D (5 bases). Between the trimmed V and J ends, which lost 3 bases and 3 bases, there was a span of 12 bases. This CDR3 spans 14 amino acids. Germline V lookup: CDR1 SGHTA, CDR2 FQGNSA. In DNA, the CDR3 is TGTGCCAGCAGCTTTACCGGCAGGGACTACGAGCAGTACTTC. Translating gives CASSFTGRDYEQYF.

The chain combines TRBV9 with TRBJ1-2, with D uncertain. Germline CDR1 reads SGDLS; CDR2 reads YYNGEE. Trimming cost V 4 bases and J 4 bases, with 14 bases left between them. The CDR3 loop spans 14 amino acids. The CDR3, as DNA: TGTGCCAGCAGCCCCGGCACCCCGGGCTATGGCTACACCTTC. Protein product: CASSPGTPGYGYTF.

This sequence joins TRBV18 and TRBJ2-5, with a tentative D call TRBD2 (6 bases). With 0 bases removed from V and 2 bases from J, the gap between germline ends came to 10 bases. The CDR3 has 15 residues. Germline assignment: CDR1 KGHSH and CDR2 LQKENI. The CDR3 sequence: CASSPPGGAQETQYF. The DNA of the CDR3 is TGTGCCAGCTCACCACCGGGAGGAGCACAAGAGACCCAGTACTTC. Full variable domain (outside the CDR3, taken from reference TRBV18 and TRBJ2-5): NAGVMQNPRHLVRRRGQEARLRCSPMKGHSHVYWYRQLPEEGLKFMVYLQKENIIDESGMPKERFSAEFPKEGPSILRIQQVVRGDSAAYFCASSPPGGAQETQYFGPGTRLLVL.

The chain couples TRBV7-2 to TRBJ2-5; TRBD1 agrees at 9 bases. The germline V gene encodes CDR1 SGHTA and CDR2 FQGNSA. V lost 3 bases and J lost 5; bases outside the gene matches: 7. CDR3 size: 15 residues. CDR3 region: CASSLATGGAETQYF. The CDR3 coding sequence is TGTGCCAGCAGCTTGGCTACAGGGGGCGCCGAGACCCAGTACTTC.

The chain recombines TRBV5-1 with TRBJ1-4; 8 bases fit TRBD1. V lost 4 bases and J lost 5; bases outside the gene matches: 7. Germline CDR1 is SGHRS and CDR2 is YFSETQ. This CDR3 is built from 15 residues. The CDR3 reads CASSTGGRANEKLFF. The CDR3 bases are TGCGCCAGCAGCACAGGGGGGAGGGCCAATGAAAAACTGTTTTTT.

CDR3 coding DNA: TGCGCCAGCAGCCAAGATCTAGAGCGGGAGGGCCCCAAAAACATTCAGTACTTC. Amino acid sequence: CASSQDLEREGPKNIQYF. The chain links TRBV4-3 to TRBJ2-4, with 10 bases that match TRBD2. Germline values: CDR1 LGHNA, CDR2 YSLEER. The CDR3 sequence is 18 residues long. V dropped 0 bases and J dropped 2; count of bases not matched to a gene: 7.

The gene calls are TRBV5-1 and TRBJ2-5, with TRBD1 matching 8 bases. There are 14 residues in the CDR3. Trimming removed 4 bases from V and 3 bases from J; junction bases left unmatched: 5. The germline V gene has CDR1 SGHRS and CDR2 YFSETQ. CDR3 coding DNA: TGCGCCAGCAGCGAACAGGGGGATGAAGAGACCCAGTACTTC. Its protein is CASSEQGDEETQYF.

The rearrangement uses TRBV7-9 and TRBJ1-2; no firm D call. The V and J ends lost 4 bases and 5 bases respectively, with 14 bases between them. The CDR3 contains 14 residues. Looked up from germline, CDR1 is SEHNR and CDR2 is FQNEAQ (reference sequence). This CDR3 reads CASSSSGGFYGYTF. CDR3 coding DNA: TGTGCCAGCAGCTCCTCCGGAGGGTTTTATGGCTACACCTTC.

The CDR3 region is CASSALLAGYNEQFF. The CDR3 DNA reads TGTGCCAGCAGCGCTTTACTAGCGGGGTACAATGAGCAGTTCTTC. The chain joins TRBV9 to TRBJ2-1; 10 bases match TRBD2. V dropped 3 bases and J dropped 4; count of bases not matched to a gene: 4. This CDR3 is built from 15 residues. Germline V lookup: CDR1 SGDLS, CDR2 YYNGEE.

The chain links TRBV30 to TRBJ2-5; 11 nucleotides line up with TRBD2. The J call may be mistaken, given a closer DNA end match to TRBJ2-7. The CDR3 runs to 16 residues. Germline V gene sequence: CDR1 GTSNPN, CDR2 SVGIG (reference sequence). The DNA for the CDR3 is TGTGCCTGGAGTGTACGGTATAGCGGGAGGGATGACGAGCAGTACTTC. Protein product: CAWSVRYSGRDDEQYF.

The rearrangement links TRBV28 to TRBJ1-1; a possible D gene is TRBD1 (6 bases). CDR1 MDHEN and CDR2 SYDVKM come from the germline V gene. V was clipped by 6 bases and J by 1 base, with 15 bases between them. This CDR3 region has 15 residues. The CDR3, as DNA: TGTGCCAGCAGGACGACCGGGACACAGAACACTGAAGCTTTCTTT. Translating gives CASRTTGTQNTEAFF. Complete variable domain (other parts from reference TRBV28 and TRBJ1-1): DVKVTQSSRYLVKRTGEKVFLECVQDMDHENMFWYRQDPGLGLRLIYFSYDVKMKEKGDIPEGYSVSREKKERFSLILESASTNQTSMYLCASRTTGTQNTEAFFGQGTRLTVV.

Here the CDR3 DNA reads TGTGCCAGCAGCTCCTCGTGGAATTCGGGTCAGCCCCAGCATTTT. Protein: CASSSSWNSGQPQHF. This rearrangement joins TRBV7-9 to TRBJ1-5; D is unresolved. Germline CDR1 is SEHNR and CDR2 is FQNEAQ (reference sequence). The CDR3 has 15 residues. Trimming took off 4 bases at V and 6 bases at J, with 16 bases between the two ends.

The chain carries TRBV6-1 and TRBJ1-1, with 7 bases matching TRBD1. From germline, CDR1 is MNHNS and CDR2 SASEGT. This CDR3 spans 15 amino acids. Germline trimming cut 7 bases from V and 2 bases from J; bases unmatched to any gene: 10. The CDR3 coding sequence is TGTGCCAGCACCCGGGACAGTGGGCCCAACACTGAAGCTTTCTTT. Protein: CASTRDSGPNTEAFF.

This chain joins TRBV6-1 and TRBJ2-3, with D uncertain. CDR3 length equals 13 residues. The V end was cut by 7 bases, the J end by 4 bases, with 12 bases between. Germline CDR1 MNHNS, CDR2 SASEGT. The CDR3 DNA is TGTGCCAGCATTCCCCCTATCCCAGATACGCAGTATTTT. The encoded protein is CASIPPIPDTQYF.

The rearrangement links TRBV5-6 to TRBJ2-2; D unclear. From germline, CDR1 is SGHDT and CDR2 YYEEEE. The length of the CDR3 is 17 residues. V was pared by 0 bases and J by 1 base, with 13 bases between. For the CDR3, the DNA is TGTGCCAGCAGCTTGGAGGTTGGCCAGGTGAACACCGGGGAGCTGTTTTTT. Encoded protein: CASSLEVGQVNTGELFF.

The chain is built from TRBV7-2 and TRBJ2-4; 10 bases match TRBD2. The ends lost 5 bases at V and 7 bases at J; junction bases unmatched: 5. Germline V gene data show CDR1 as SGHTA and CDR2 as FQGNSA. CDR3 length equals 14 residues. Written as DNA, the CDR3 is TGTGCCAGCAGCCCAGCGGGAGGGAGGAACATTCAGTACTTC. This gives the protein CASSPAGGRNIQYF.

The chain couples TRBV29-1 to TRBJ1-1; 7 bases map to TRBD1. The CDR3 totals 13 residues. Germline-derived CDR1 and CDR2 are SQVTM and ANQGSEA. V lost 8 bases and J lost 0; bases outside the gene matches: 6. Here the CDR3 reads CSFTGQLNTEAFF. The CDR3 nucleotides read TGCAGCTTTACGGGACAGTTGAACACTGAAGCTTTCTTT. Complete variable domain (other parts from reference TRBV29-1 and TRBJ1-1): SAVISQKPSRDICQRGTSLTIQCQVDSQVTMMFWYRQQPGQSLTLIATANQGSEATYESGFVIDKFPISRPNLTFSTLTVSNMSPEDSSIYLCSFTGQLNTEAFFGQGTRLTVV.

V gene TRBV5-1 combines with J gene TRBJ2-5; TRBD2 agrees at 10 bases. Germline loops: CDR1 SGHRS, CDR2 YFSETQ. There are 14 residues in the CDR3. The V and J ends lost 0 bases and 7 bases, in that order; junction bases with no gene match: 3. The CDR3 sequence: CASSLDSGGRTQYF. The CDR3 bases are TGCGCCAGCAGCTTGGATAGCGGGGGGCGGACCCAGTACTTC.

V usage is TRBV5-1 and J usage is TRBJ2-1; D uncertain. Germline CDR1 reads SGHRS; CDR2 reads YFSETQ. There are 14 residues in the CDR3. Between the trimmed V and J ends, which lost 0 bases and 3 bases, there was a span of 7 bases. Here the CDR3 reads CASSLAASYNEQFF. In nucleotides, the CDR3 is TGCGCCAGCAGCTTGGCCGCTAGCTACAATGAGCAGTTCTTC.

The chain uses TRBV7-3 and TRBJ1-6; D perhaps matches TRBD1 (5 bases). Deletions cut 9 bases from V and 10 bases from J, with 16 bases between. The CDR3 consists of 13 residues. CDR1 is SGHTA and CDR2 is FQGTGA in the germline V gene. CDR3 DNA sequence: TGTGCCAGTACCAAAACCGCAGGGTCACCCCTCCACTTT. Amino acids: CASTKTAGSPLHF. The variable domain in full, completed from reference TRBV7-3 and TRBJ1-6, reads GAGVSQTPSNKVTEKGKYVELRCDPISGHTALYWYRQSLGQGPEFLIYFQGTGAADDSGLPNDRFFAVRPEGSVSTLKIQRTERGDSAVYLCASTKTAGSPLHFGNGTRLTVT.